This T cell receptor (beta chain) was identified during a study of T cells in Graves' hyperthyroidism and ophthalmopathy. The CDR3 is made up of 14 amino acids. The germline gives CDR1 MNHEY, CDR2 SVGAGI. The V end was cut by 2 bases, the J end by 7 bases, with 12 bases between. Absent ophthalmopathy progression within 18 months defined stable Graves' hyperthyroidism. The TCR beta CDR3 regions underwent amplification using RNA transcripts as the source. HTBI primers drove first-round RT-PCR of the TCR CDR3. TCRdb reanalysed the multiplex PCR reads using MiXCR and keeps one entry per CDR3 protein. The table records approximately 700,000 distinct CDR3 sequences, about 15% of them present only once.

The TCR sequence derives from a man younger than 30 with Graves' hyperthyroidism. What was sequenced was blood. The chain recombines TRBV6-5 with TRBJ1-5; D uncertain. CDR3 sequence reads: CASSYGLGRQPQHF. The DNA for the CDR3 is TGTGCCAGCAGTTACGGCCTCGGACGGCAGCCCCAGCATTTT.